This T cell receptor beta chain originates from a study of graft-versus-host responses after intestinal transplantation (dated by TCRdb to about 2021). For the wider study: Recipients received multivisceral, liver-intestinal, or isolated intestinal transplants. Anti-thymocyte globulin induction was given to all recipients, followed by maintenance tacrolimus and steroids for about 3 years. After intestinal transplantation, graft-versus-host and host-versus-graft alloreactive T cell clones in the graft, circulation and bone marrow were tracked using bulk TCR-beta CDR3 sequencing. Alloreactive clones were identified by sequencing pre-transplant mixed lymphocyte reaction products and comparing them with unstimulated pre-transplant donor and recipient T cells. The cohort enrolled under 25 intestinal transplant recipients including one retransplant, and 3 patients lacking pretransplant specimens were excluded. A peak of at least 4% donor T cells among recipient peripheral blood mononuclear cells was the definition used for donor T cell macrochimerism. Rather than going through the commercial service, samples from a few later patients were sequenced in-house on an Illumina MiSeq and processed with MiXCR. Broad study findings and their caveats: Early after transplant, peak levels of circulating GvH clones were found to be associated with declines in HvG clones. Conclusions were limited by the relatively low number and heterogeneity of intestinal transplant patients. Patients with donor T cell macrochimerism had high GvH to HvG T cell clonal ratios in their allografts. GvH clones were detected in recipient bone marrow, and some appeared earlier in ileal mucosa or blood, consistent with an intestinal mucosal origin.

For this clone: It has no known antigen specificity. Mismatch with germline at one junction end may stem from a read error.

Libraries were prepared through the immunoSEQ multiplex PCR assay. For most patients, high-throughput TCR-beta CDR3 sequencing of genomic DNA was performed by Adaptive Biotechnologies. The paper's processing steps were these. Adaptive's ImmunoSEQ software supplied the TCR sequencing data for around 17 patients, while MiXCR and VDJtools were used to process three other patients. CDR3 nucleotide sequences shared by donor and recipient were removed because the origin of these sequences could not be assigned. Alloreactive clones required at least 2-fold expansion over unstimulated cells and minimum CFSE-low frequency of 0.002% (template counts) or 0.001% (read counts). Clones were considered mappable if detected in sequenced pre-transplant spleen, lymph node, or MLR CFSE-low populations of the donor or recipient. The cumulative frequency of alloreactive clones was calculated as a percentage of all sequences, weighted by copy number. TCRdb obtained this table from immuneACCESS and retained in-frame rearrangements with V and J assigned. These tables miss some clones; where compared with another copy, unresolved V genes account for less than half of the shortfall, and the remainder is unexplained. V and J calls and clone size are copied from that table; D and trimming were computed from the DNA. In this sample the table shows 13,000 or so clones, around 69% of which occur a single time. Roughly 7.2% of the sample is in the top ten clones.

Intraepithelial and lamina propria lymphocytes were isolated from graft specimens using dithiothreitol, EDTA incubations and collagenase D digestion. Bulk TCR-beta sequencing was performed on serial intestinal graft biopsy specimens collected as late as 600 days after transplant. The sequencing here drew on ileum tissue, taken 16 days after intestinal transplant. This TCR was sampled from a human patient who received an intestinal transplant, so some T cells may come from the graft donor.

The base sequence is TGTGCCAGCAGCTTACAAATAGGACTAAGTCAAGGATTC. The translation is CASSLQIGLSQGF. Here the chain combines TRBV11-1 and TRBJ2-7; perhaps TRBD2 is the D gene, with 6 bases matching. Sequences SGHAT (CDR1) and FQDESV (CDR2) are obtained from the germline V gene (reference sequence). The CDR3 goes from the cysteine to the phenylalanine over 13 residues. Only the CDR3 part of the read is kept: 39 bases, read in frame from the first base.